A single sample is the source of the 8 T cell receptor beta chains below, sequenced in a study of T cells after yellow fever vaccination. TCRdb ran MiXCR on the 5' RACE reads and lists one entry per CDR3 protein. The table has over 150,000 distinct CDR3 sequences, less than 9% seen once. The specimen was CD4+ T cells sorted from PBMCs, collected around 5 days after the first yellow fever vaccination. All receptors derive from a man in his late teens or twenties who received the YFV17D yellow fever vaccine.

The sample holds many counts of this clonotype. The chain employs TRBV7-2 and TRBJ2-3; 7 nucleotides agree with TRBD2. The ends lost 6 bases at V and 2 bases at J; junction bases unmatched: 11. The CDR3 is 16 residues long. Germline V gives CDR1 SGHTA, CDR2 FQGNSA. Here the CDR3 reads CASSIFGGGNTDTQYF. As DNA, the CDR3 is TGTGCCAGCAGTATCTTTGGGGGGGGGAACACAGATACGCAGTATTTT.

This clonotype was found a few times. The chain recombines TRBV6-5 with TRBJ1-2, with TRBD1 identical over 12 bases. The CDR3 length is 15 residues. Germline V gives CDR1 MNHEY, CDR2 SVGAGI. V dropped 8 bases and J dropped 4; count of bases not matched to a gene: 8. The CDR3 DNA is TGTGCCAGCGGGGGGACAGGGGGCCGGATCTATGGCTACACCTTC. Translating gives CASGGTGGRIYGYTF.

This clonotype was seen many times. This chain joins TRBV6-2 or TRBV6-3 and TRBJ2-1; 7 bases agree with TRBD1. This CDR3 is built from 16 residues. The germline gives CDR1 MNHEY, CDR2 SVGEGT. J gave up 3 bases and V 3 bases, and 8 bases lay outside the gene matches. The CDR3 here is CASSYQGVAHYNEQFF. The CDR3 nucleotides are TGTGCCAGCAGTTATCAGGGGGTCGCACACTACAATGAGCAGTTCTTC.

This clonotype was detected many times. This chain connects TRBV19 to TRBJ2-5; D is possibly TRBD2 (6 bases). The length of the CDR3 is 17 residues. Per the germline V gene, CDR1 is LNHDA and CDR2 is SQIVND (reference sequence). Trimming removed 4 bases from V and 5 bases from J, with 23 bases in between. The CDR3 spells CASSKGLRAPQVETQYF. The CDR3, as DNA: TGTGCCAGTAGTAAGGGACTTCGGGCTCCGCAGGTTGAGACCCAGTACTTC.

This clonotype was recorded a few times. The chain employs TRBV3-1 and TRBJ2-2; D unresolved. This CDR3 region has 14 residues. V gave up 2 bases and J gave up 5 bases, with 9 bases separating them. Germline loops: CDR1 LGHDT, CDR2 YNNKEL (reference sequence). CDR3 in amino acids: CASSQKTSTGELFF. CDR3 nucleotide sequence: TGTGCCAGCAGCCAAAAGACAAGTACCGGGGAGCTGTTTTTT.

This clonotype was found many times. The chain uses TRBV5-8 and TRBJ1-6; the match to TRBD1 covers 7 bases. V was pared by 3 bases and J by 8 bases, with 2 bases of the junction left unmatched. The CDR3 contains 13 residues. Germline lookup yields CDR1 SGHTS and CDR2 YDEGEE. The CDR3: CASSSGQDSPLHF. The CDR3 nucleotides are TGTGCCAGCAGCTCCGGACAGGATTCACCCCTCCACTTT.

This clonotype was detected many times. The chain recombines TRBV7-6 with TRBJ2-5; perhaps TRBD2 as D (6 bases). The V and J ends lost 5 bases and 5 bases respectively, with 18 bases between them. The CDR3 extends over 15 amino acids. Looked up from germline, CDR1 is SGHVS and CDR2 is FNYEAQ. In nucleotides, the CDR3 is TGTGCCAGCAGCCCAAGGTCGGGGGTACGGGAGACCCAGTACTTC. Protein: CASSPRSGVRETQYF. The variable domain in full, completed from reference TRBV7-6 and TRBJ2-5, reads GAGVSQSPRYKVTKRGQDVALRCDPISGHVSLYWYRQALGQGPEFLTYFNYEAQQDKSGLPNDRFSAERPEGSISTLTIQRTEQRDSAMYRCASSPRSGVRETQYFGPGTRLLVL.

The chain employs TRBV6-7 and TRBJ2-7; 7 bases line up with TRBD1. TRBV6-7 belongs to the ORF category, with a function that is uncertain. Trimming removed 1 base from V and 2 bases from J; junction bases left unmatched: 8. The CDR3 loop spans 16 amino acids. CDR3 sequence reads: CASSYCRDRKTYEQYV. The DNA for the CDR3 is TGTGCCAGCAGTTACTGCCGGGACAGAAAAACCTACGAGCAGTACGTC.